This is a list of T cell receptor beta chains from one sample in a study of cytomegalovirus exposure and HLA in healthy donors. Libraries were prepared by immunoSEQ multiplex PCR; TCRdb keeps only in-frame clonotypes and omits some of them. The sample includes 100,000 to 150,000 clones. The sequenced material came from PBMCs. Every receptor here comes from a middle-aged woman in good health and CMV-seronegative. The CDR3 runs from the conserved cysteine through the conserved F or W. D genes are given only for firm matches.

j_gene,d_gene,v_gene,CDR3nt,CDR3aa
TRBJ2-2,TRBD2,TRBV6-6,TGTGCCAGCAGTTGGGGGGGAGGCACCGGGGAGCTGTTTTTT,CASSWGGGTGELFF
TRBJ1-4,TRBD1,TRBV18,TGTGCCAGCTCACCACGAGCAGGGGGGTACGGTAATGAAAAACTGTTTTTT,CASSPRAGGYGNEKLFF
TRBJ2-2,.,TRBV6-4,TGTGCCAGCAGTGAGAATTTCGGGGAATCCGGGGAGCTGTTTTTT,CASSENFGESGELFF
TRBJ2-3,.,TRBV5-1,TGCGCCAGCAGCTTGGGGGAGAGCACAGATACGCAGTATTTT,CASSLGESTDTQYF
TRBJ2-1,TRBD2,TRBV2,TGTGCCAGCATAGTGCTAGCGGCGGACAATGAGCGGTTCTTC,CASIVLAADNERFF
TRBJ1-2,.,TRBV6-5,TGTGCCAGCAGCCGCGATGGACAGAACTATGGCTACACCTTC,CASSRDGQNYGYTF
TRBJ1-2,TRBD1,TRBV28,TGTGCCAGCAGTTTGTCCAGGGGGCTTGGCTACACCTTC,CASSLSRGLGYTF
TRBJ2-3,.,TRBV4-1,TGCGCCAGCAGCCAGCGGACTGTTGGAACAGATACGCAGTATTTT,CASSQRTVGTDTQYF
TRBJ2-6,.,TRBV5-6,TGTGCCAGCAGCCACGACAGCTCTGGGGCCAACGTCCTGACTTTC,CASSHDSSGANVLTF
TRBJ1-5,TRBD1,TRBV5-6,TGTGCCAGCAGTCGCAGGGACAGGGGGGTAAGTCAGCCCCAGCATTTT,CASSRRDRGVSQPQHF
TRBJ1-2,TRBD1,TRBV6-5,TGTGCCAGCAGTTGGGACAGTAGACTCTTTGATGGCTACACCTTC,CASSWDSRLFDGYTF
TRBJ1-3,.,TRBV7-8,TGTGCCAGCAGCTCCCTTTTGAGCTCTGGAAACACCATATATTTT,CASSSLLSSGNTIYF
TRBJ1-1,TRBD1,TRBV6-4,TGTGCCAGCAGCCCCCAAGGGGGCACTGAGGCTTTCTTT,CASSPQGGTEAFF
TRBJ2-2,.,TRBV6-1,TGTGCCAGCAGTGTCGAGGGTGCCGGGGAGCTGTTTTTT,CASSVEGAGELFF
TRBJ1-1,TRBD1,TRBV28,TGTGCCGTCCTATCCGGACAGGACGCTTTCTTT,CAVLSGQDAFF
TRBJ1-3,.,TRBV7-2,TGTGCCAGCAGCTTAGCGGAGAACCGAAACACCATATATTTT,CASSLAENRNTIYF
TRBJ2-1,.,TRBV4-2,TGTGCCAGCAGCCAAGACCCTACCGCCTCCTACAATGAGCAGTTCTTC,CASSQDPTASYNEQFF
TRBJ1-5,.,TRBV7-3,TGTGCCAGCAGCTCGCAAAACAGGGAGCCCCAGCATTTT,CASSSQNREPQHF
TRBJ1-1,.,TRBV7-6,TGTGCCAGCAGCTTAGGAGGTGCTGAAGCTTTCTTT,CASSLGGAEAFF
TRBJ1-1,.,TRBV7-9,TGTGCCAGCAGCCCAAGACAGGCCATGAACACTGAAGCTTTCTTT,CASSPRQAMNTEAFF
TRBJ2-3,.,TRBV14,TGTGCCAGCAGCCAACAACTAGGGAGCACAGATACGCAGTATTTT,CASSQQLGSTDTQYF
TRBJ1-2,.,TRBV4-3,TGCGCCAGCAGCCAAGCCAGGGGTGACAACTATGGCTACACCTTC,CASSQARGDNYGYTF
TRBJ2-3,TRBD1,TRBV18,TGTGCCAGCTCACCCGAGGGACAGGGATTTCTAGGGGGCCCAGATACGCAGTATTTT,CASSPEGQGFLGGPDTQYF
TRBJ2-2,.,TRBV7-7,TGTGCTAGCAGCTTACGGGACACCACCACCGGGGAGCTGTTTTTT,CASSLRDTTTGELFF
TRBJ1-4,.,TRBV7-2,TGTGCCAGCAGCCCCCAGAATGTCAGGGCTGAAAAACTGTTTTTT,CASSPQNVRAEKLFF
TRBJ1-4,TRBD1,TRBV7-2,TGTGCCAGCAGCCCGCAGGGGGGTGAAAAACTGTTTTTT,CASSPQGGEKLFF
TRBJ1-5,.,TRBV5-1,TGCGCCAGCAGCCCGGAGGGTGATAGCAATCAGCCCCAGCATTTT,CASSPEGDSNQPQHF
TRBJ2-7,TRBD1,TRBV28,TGTGCCAGCAGGGGAGGGGGACAGGGGGTCTACGAGCAGTACTTC,CASRGGGQGVYEQYF
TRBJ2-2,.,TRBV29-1,TGCAGCGTTGAGCCGGGTATCAACACCGGGGAGCTGTTTTTT,CSVEPGINTGELFF
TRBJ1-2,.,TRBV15,TGTGCCACCAGCAGAGAGGGGGGGGTGAACTATGGCTACACCTTC,CATSREGGVNYGYTF
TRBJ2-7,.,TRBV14,TGTGCCAGCAGCCCGACGGGAATCTCCTACGAGCAGTACTTC,CASSPTGISYEQYF
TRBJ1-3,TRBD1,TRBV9,TGTGCCAGCAGCGTAGGCCAGGGGGATGGAAACACCATATATTTT,CASSVGQGDGNTIYF
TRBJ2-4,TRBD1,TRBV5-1,TGCGCCAGCAGCTTACAGGGGCTACTAGCCAAAAACATTCAGTACTTC,CASSLQGLLAKNIQYF
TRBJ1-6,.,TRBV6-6,TGTGCCAGCAGCTCGGTTGGAGAGAATTCACCCCTCCACTTT,CASSSVGENSPLHF
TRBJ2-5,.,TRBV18,TGTGCCAGCTCACCTTTGAGGGAGACCCAGTACTTC,CASSPLRETQYF
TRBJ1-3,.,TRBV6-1,TGTGCCAGCAGTGAAGCGGCTCTCTCTGGAAACACCATATATTTT,CASSEAALSGNTIYF
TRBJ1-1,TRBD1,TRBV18,TGTGCCAGCTCACCTAACGAGGGGGCCACTGAAGCTTTCTTT,CASSPNEGATEAFF
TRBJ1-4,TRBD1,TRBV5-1,TGCGCCAGCAGCTACGGACAGGGGGGAGAAAAACTGTTTTTT,CASSYGQGGEKLFF